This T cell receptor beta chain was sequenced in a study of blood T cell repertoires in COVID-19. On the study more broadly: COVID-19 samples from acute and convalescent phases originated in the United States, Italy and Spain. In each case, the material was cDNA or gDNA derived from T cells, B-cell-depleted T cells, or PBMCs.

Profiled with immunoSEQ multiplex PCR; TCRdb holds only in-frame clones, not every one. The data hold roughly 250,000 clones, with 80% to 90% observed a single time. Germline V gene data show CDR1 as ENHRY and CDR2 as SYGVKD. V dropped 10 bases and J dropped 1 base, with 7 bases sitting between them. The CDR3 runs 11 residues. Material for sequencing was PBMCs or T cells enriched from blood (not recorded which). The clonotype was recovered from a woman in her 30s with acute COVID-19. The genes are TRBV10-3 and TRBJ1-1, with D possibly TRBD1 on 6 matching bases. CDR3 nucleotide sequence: TGTGCCACAGGGGCGAACACTGAAGCTTTCTTT. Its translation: CATGANTEAFF.